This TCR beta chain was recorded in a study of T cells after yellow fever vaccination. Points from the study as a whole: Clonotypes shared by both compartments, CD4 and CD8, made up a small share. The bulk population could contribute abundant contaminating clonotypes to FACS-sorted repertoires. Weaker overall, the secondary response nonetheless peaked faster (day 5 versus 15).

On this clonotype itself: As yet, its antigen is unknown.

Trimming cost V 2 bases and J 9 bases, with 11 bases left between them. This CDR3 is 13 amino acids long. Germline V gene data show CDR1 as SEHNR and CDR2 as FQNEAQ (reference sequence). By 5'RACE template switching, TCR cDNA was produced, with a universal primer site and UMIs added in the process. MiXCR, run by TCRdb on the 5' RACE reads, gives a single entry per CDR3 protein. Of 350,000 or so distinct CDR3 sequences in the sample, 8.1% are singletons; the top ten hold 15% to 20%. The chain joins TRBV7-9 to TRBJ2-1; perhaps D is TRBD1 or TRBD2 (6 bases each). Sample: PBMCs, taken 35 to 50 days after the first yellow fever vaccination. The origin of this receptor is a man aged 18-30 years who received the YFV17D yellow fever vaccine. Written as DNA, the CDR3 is TGTGCCAGCAGCTTATCAGGAGGGGGTGAGCAGTTCTTC. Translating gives CASSLSGGGEQFF.